Shown below are 29 T cell receptor beta chains from a single sample sequenced in a study of HIV-infected patients and healthy controls. In TCRdb, the 5' RACE reads were re-called with MiXCR into one record per CDR3 protein. The data contain 70,000 or so distinct CDR3 sequences, 15% to 20% of them singletons. The sequencing sample was made of CD4+ T cells from blood. Every receptor here comes from a human donor in good health.

This clonotype showed up just a few times. This chain links TRBV5-1 with TRBJ1-1, with TRBD1 as a possible D gene (5 bases). The CDR3 length is 15 residues. V dropped 4 bases and J dropped 0 bases, with 13 bases sitting between them. Germline-derived CDR1 and CDR2 are SGHRS and YFSETQ. The CDR3 loop reads CASSGGRNLNTEAFF. The CDR3 DNA sequence: TGCGCCAGCAGCGGGGGACGAAACCTGAACACTGAAGCTTTCTTT.

V usage is TRBV12-3 or TRBV12-4 and J usage is TRBJ1-4; D is perhaps TRBD1 (6 bases). V lost 6 bases, J lost 8 bases, and 10 bases lay in between. The CDR3 is 12 residues long. The CDR3 bases are TGTGCCAGCAGGGACAGCCTAGAAAAACTGTTTTTT. It translates to CASRDSLEKLFF.

This clonotype turned up a few times. The rearrangement uses TRBV6-6 and TRBJ1-6; no firm D call. CDR1 and CDR2 (germline): MNHNY, SVGAGI (reference sequence). CDR3 length: 13 amino acids. The V and J ends lost 10 bases and 7 bases respectively, with 14 bases between them. CDR3 amino acids: CATLTHGNSPLHF. The CDR3, as DNA: TGTGCCACCCTGACGCATGGGAATTCACCCCTCCACTTT.

In this sample, this clonotype turned up a few times. The V and J genes are TRBV30 and TRBJ1-1; weak D call: TRBD1 (5 bases). The CDR3 runs 13 residues. Germline loops: CDR1 GTSNPN, CDR2 SVGIG (reference sequence). The V and J ends lost 2 bases and 5 bases respectively, with 12 bases between them. The CDR3 nucleotides are TGTGCCTGGAGTCGGGGGGGGTTGACTGAAGCTTTCTTT. Encoded protein: CAWSRGGLTEAFF.

In this sample, this clonotype turned up many times. The rearrangement links TRBV7-3 to TRBJ1-1; 10 bases fit TRBD1. This CDR3 contains 14 residues. Germline CDR1 reads SGHTA; CDR2 reads FQGTGA. V trimming: 5 bases; J trimming: 1 base; junction bases outside the gene matches: 1. CDR3 sequence (DNA): TGTGCCAGCAGCCGGGACAGGGGGAACACTGAAGCTTTCTTT. Translated, it gives CASSRDRGNTEAFF.

This clonotype was counted a few times. J is TRBJ1-5 and V is TRBV6-2 or TRBV6-3; TRBD1 agrees at 7 bases. Trimming took 8 bases from V and 5 from J; bases not matched to a gene: 12. The CDR3 length is 15 residues. Per germline, CDR1 MNHEY and CDR2 SVGEGT. As DNA, the CDR3 is TGTGCCAGCCATAACCACCGGGACAGACATCAGCCCCAGCATTTT. Its translation is CASHNHRDRHQPQHF.

Many counts were recorded for this clonotype. The gene calls are TRBV7-2 and TRBJ2-7; D uncertain. This CDR3 spans 14 amino acids. CDR1 and CDR2 from the germline V gene are SGHTA and FQGNSA. V lost 0 bases to trimming and J lost 2 bases, with 8 bases between them. The CDR3 loop is CASSLARVAYEQYF. The CDR3 DNA follows: TGTGCCAGCAGCTTAGCTCGGGTAGCCTACGAGCAGTACTTC.

This clonotype came up a few times. The rearrangement joins TRBV7-2 to TRBJ2-3; D may be TRBD1 or TRBD2 (6 bases each). Deletions cut 5 bases from V and 0 bases from J, with 18 bases between. The germline CDR1 and CDR2 sequences are SGHTA and FQGNSA. This CDR3 spans 17 amino acids. The DNA of the CDR3 is TGTGCCAGCAGCCGGGGGCCAAGTGGGTCTAGCACAGATACGCAGTATTTT. Translated: CASSRGPSGSSTDTQYF.

This clonotype occurred many times. The genes are TRBV6-2 or TRBV6-3 and TRBJ2-5; D tentatively fits TRBD1 or TRBD2 (5 bases each). Germline V CDR1 and CDR2: MNHEY, SVGEGT. The CDR3 consists of 15 residues. The V end was cut by 6 bases, the J end by 2 bases, with 16 bases between. CDR3 bases: TGTGCCAGCAGAAGGTTCTCGGGGCCTCAAGAGACCCAGTACTTC. Amino acid sequence: CASRRFSGPQETQYF.

The chain carries TRBV4-2 and TRBJ1-5; D call uncertain. This CDR3 is built from 15 residues. V was trimmed by 4 bases and J by 0 bases, leaving 10 bases between them. Looked up from germline, CDR1 is LGHNA and CDR2 is YNFKEQ. CDR3 coding DNA: TGTGCCAGCAGCCGAGAACTATATAGCAATCAGCCCCAGCATTTT. It is translated as CASSRELYSNQPQHF.

The gene calls are TRBV2 and TRBJ2-2, with TRBD2 identical over 11 bases. Per the germline V gene, CDR1 is SNHLY and CDR2 is FYNNEI. CDR3 size: 16 residues. The V segment lost 8 bases and the J segment 3 bases; nucleotides outside the gene matches: 8. CDR3 in amino acids: CASVSGRARDTGELFF. The DNA of the CDR3 is TGTGCCAGCGTTAGCGGGAGGGCCAGGGACACCGGGGAGCTGTTTTTT.

This chain joins TRBV15 and TRBJ2-3; 13 bases map to TRBD2. CDR1 is LNHNV, CDR2 YYDKDF, per germline (reference sequence). The CDR3 has 12 amino acids. With 7 bases clipped from V and 14 bases from J, the junction kept 6 bases outside the gene matches. The DNA of the CDR3 is TGTGCCACCATTGGGACTAGCGGGAAGGGGTATTTT. Its protein product is CATIGTSGKGYF.

V and J are TRBV2 and TRBJ2-3; D ambiguous. V was pared by 5 bases and J by 5 bases, with 5 bases between. The length of the CDR3 is 11 residues. Looked up from germline, CDR1 is SNHLY and CDR2 is FYNNEI. The CDR3 is CASSLLDTQYF. In DNA, the CDR3 is TGTGCCAGCAGTCTCTTAGATACGCAGTATTTT.

This clonotype was seen repeatedly, ten times or more. The chain is built from TRBV29-1 and TRBJ1-1; D remains unclear. Trimming took off 5 bases at V and 5 bases at J, with 12 bases between the two ends. Germline V lookup: CDR1 SQVTM, CDR2 ANQGSEA. The CDR3 contains 12 residues. DNA of the CDR3: TGCAGCGTTCGCGAGGAGGTTACTGAAGCTTTCTTT. Protein: CSVREEVTEAFF.

The chain carries TRBV7-2 and TRBJ1-1, with a possible D match to TRBD1 (6 bases). The CDR3 spans 13 residues. Germline values: CDR1 SGHTA, CDR2 FQGNSA. Trimming cost V 3 bases and J 5 bases, with 10 bases left between them. The CDR3 DNA reads as TGTGCCAGCAGCTTCGCAGGGGAAACTGAAGCTTTCTTT. Translated: CASSFAGETEAFF.

The rearrangement joins TRBV6-1 to TRBJ1-1; 9 bases are a match to TRBD1. The germline V gene has CDR1 MNHNS and CDR2 SASEGT. The CDR3 consists of 13 residues. With V trimmed by 6 bases and J by 2 bases, 1 base remained unmatched. CDR3 in amino acids: CASRTGGNTEAFF. The CDR3 DNA reads as TGTGCCAGCAGGACAGGGGGAAACACTGAAGCTTTCTTT.

This chain joins TRBV12-3 or TRBV12-4 and TRBJ1-2; no clear D. The CDR3 runs 18 residues. Trimming shortened V by 2 bases and J by 2 bases, and 21 bases separated the two germline ends. The CDR3 sequence: CASSLSSARGGGNYGYTF. The CDR3 coding sequence is TGTGCCAGCAGTTTATCTAGCGCCAGAGGCGGCGGGAACTATGGCTACACCTTC.

This clonotype was observed a handful of times. The chain links TRBV28 to TRBJ1-6; D gene ambiguous. The germline V gene has CDR1 MDHEN and CDR2 SYDVKM. V was cut by 8 bases and J by 3 bases, with 11 bases left in between. CDR3 length equals 14 residues. CDR3 sequence reads: CASLAGNYNSPLHF. The CDR3 DNA reads TGTGCCAGCTTGGCGGGTAACTATAATTCACCCCTCCACTTT.

This clonotype was seen a few times. The chain is built from TRBV29-1 and TRBJ1-4; D not resolved. Germline loops: CDR1 SQVTM, CDR2 ANQGSEA. The CDR3 runs to 14 residues. The V and J ends lost 5 bases and 4 bases respectively, with 14 bases between them. CDR3 sequence: CSVLQRVDNEKLFF. CDR3 nucleotide sequence: TGCAGCGTTCTCCAGCGGGTCGATAATGAAAAACTGTTTTTT.

This chain uses TRBV19 with TRBJ2-3, with 7 bases lining up with TRBD1. This CDR3 has 15 residues. V lost 6 bases and J lost 3; bases outside the gene matches: 9. Per the germline V gene, CDR1 is LNHDA and CDR2 is SQIVND (reference sequence). CDR3 protein: CASSPGQVNTDTQYF. CDR3 sequence (DNA): TGTGCCAGTAGCCCCGGACAGGTCAATACAGATACGCAGTATTTT. The full variable domain, its missing parts supplied by reference TRBV19 and TRBJ2-3, is DGGITQSPKYLFRKEGQNVTLSCEQNLNHDAMYWYRQDPGQGLRLIYYSQIVNDFQKGDIAEGYSVSREKKESFPLTVTSAQKNPTAFYLCASSPGQVNTDTQYFGPGTRLTVL.

The chain joins TRBV19 to TRBJ2-3; D is undetermined. From germline, CDR1 is LNHDA and CDR2 SQIVND (reference sequence). V lost 3 bases, J lost 2 bases, and 9 bases lay in between. The CDR3 sequence is 14 residues long. Here the CDR3 DNA reads TGTGCCAGTAGTATGGGCCCCAACACAGATACGCAGTATTTT. Protein: CASSMGPNTDTQYF.

The chain recombines TRBV12-3 or TRBV12-4 with TRBJ2-7, with D hard to call. V was shortened by 7 bases and J by 3 bases, with 13 bases between the two germline ends. This CDR3 comprises 13 residues. CDR3 sequence (DNA): TGTGCCAGCACCACCGGTCTTAACTACGAGCAGTACTTC. Amino acid sequence: CASTTGLNYEQYF.

The chain recombines TRBV9 with TRBJ2-1; a weak D match, TRBD2 (5 bases). Deletions cut 2 bases from V and 9 bases from J, with 18 bases between. The CDR3 is made up of 15 amino acids. Germline lookup yields CDR1 SGDLS and CDR2 YYNGEE. CDR3 in DNA: TGTGCCAGCAGCGTGGGCGCCCCCTCGGGGAGTGAGCAGTTCTTC. This gives the protein CASSVGAPSGSEQFF.

This clonotype showed up just a few times. This chain links TRBV6-5 with TRBJ2-1; possible D gene TRBD2, 5 bases. CDR3 size: 15 residues. CDR1 and CDR2 from the germline V gene are MNHEY and SVGAGI. V was shortened by 4 bases and J by 5 bases, with 15 bases between the two germline ends. CDR3 in DNA: TGTGCCAGCAGTTTGGCGGGCGACGGGAACAATGAGCAGTTCTTC. Translating it yields CASSLAGDGNNEQFF.

This clonotype was detected many times. V gene TRBV7-9 combines with J gene TRBJ2-5, with 8 positions matching TRBD2. V was pared by 4 bases and J by 2 bases, with 3 bases of the junction left unmatched. The length of the CDR3 is 14 residues. Germline V CDR1 and CDR2: SEHNR, FQNEAQ (reference sequence). CDR3 amino acids: CASSSASGQETQYF. The CDR3 DNA sequence: TGTGCCAGCAGCTCCGCTAGCGGGCAAGAGACCCAGTACTTC. The full variable domain, completed using reference TRBV7-9 and TRBJ2-5, is DTGVSQNPRHKITKRGQNVTFRCDPISEHNRLYWYRQTLGQGPEFLTYFQNEAQLEKSRLLSDRFSAERPKGSFSTLEIQRTEQGDSAMYLCASSSASGQETQYFGPGTRLLVL.

The CDR3 DNA follows: TGCGCCAGCAGTCAATGCCCAACAGGGGTGAGTTCCTACGAGCAGTACTTC. Amino acid sequence: CASSQCPTGVSSYEQYF. This rearrangement joins TRBV23-1 to TRBJ2-7, with 7 bases aligning to TRBD1. TRBV23-1 is an ORF for which the function is uncertain. The CDR3 contains 17 residues. V shed 1 base and J 1 base; nucleotides not matched to a gene: 10.

The chain links TRBV28 to TRBJ1-1; 8 nucleotides line up with TRBD1. V was pared by 3 bases and J by 11 bases, with 5 bases of the junction left unmatched. CDR3 length: 12 residues. Per the germline V gene, CDR1 is MDHEN and CDR2 is SYDVKM. In nucleotides, the CDR3 is TGTGCCAGCAGTTTCGGACAGGGTCGGGCTTTCTTT. Encoded protein: CASSFGQGRAFF.

The rearrangement joins TRBV28 to TRBJ1-4; D call uncertain. Germline values: CDR1 MDHEN, CDR2 SYDVKM. V gave up 2 bases and J gave up 5 bases, with 9 bases separating them. The CDR3 has 14 residues. CDR3 nucleotides: TGTGCCAGCAGTTTAATTAGGAGGAATGAAAAACTGTTTTTT. Translating it yields CASSLIRRNEKLFF.

The sample holds many counts of this clonotype. This chain joins TRBV7-2 and TRBJ2-3; TRBD2 is a possible D gene (5 bases). Germline CDR1 reads SGHTA; CDR2 reads FQGNSA. Trimming removed 4 bases at V and 7 bases at J, with 24 bases between. This CDR3 spans 17 amino acids. This CDR3 reads CASSSRVDFPLANTQYF. CDR3 in DNA: TGTGCCAGCAGCTCCCGGGTAGATTTCCCCCTAGCAAATACGCAGTATTTT.